Presented here are 30 T cell receptor beta chains from one specimen sequenced in a study of cytomegalovirus exposure and HLA in healthy donors. Researchers ran the PCR with 60 Vbeta and 13 Jbeta primers. This table comes from immunoSEQ multiplex PCR, and its TCRdb copy is limited to in-frame clones, with some not included. The sample contains 85,000 to 130,000 clones, about 76% of which appear only once. Input material: PBMCs. The receptors were sampled from a woman in her forties or fifties in good health and CMV-seropositive.

This chain connects TRBV6-6 to TRBJ1-1; D uncertain. Per the germline V gene, CDR1 is MNHNY and CDR2 is SVGAGI (reference sequence). V dropped 0 bases and J dropped 0 bases, with 5 bases sitting between them. The length of the CDR3 is 14 residues. In nucleotides, the CDR3 is TGTGCCAGCAGTTACTCGAGGCTGAACACTGAAGCTTTCTTT. Protein: CASSYSRLNTEAFF.

This clone has a single count. The chain is built from TRBV29-1 and TRBJ1-5; TRBD1 aligns across 10 bases. J gave up 9 bases and V 8 bases, and 13 bases lay outside the gene matches. The CDR3 length is 14 residues. The germline V gene has CDR1 SQVTM and CDR2 ANQGSEA. The CDR3 region is CSISSGQGRGPQHF. The CDR3 DNA is TGCAGCATCTCGTCGGGACAGGGGCGTGGGCCCCAGCATTTT.

The rearrangement joins TRBV4-1 to TRBJ1-2; D is possibly TRBD1 (6 bases). V was pared by 2 bases and J by 8 bases, with 18 bases between. The CDR3 spans 15 residues. Germline V lookup: CDR1 MGHRA, CDR2 YSYEKL. The chain's CDR3 is CASSQTRQAERGYTF. The CDR3, as DNA: TGCGCCAGCAGCCAAACACGACAGGCAGAGAGGGGCTACACCTTC.

The V and J genes are TRBV18 and TRBJ2-5, with D unresolved. V was clipped by 5 bases and J by 5 bases, with 9 bases between them. This CDR3 contains 12 residues. Looked up from germline, CDR1 is KGHSH and CDR2 is LQKENI. CDR3 sequence (DNA): TGTGCCAGCTCAGCCTACCGCGAGACCCAGTACTTC. This translates into CASSAYRETQYF.

V gene TRBV6-1 combines with J gene TRBJ2-3; 7 bases align to TRBD1. The CDR3 is 16 amino acids. V dropped 2 bases and J dropped 3; count of bases not matched to a gene: 8. Germline CDR1 reads MNHNS; CDR2 reads SASEGT. CDR3 amino acids: CASSELVGQPTDTQYF. The CDR3 nucleotides read TGTGCCAGCAGTGAACTAGTGGGACAGCCAACAGATACGCAGTATTTT.

The chain uses TRBV6-5 and TRBJ1-2, with D maybe TRBD1 (5 bases). Germline loops: CDR1 MNHEY, CDR2 SVGAGI. V was clipped by 5 bases and J by 5 bases, with 12 bases between them. CDR3 length equals 13 residues. CDR3 protein: CASSDLGGYGYTF. The CDR3 nucleotides read TGTGCCAGCAGTGACCTGGGGGGTTATGGCTACACCTTC.

V is TRBV16 and J is TRBJ1-6, with D hard to call. Deletions cut 1 base from V and 7 bases from J, with 11 bases between. Germline CDR1 is KGHSY and CDR2 is FQNENV. This CDR3 region has 15 residues. The CDR3 spells CASSQFTAENSPLHF. Written as DNA, the CDR3 is TGTGCCAGCAGCCAATTTACTGCGGAGAATTCACCCCTCCACTTT.

The CDR3 sequence: CASSTGRNEKLFF. As DNA, the CDR3 is TGTGCCAGCTCAACAGGTAGAAATGAAAAACTGTTTTTT. The V and J genes are TRBV18 and TRBJ1-4; tentatively, D is TRBD1 (5 bases). Trimming cost V 5 bases and J 5 bases, with 9 bases left between them. This CDR3 comprises 13 residues. The germline V gene encodes CDR1 KGHSH and CDR2 LQKENI.

The chain recombines TRBV18 with TRBJ2-5; D is unresolved. Germline lookup yields CDR1 KGHSH and CDR2 LQKENI. The V end was cut by 3 bases, the J end by 0 bases, with 8 bases between. The CDR3 is made up of 14 amino acids. CDR3 nucleotides: TGTGCCAGCTCACCTAATAGCAACCAAGAGACCCAGTACTTC. Residues: CASSPNSNQETQYF. The whole variable domain, remainder taken from reference TRBV18 and TRBJ2-5, is NAGVMQNPRHLVRRRGQEARLRCSPMKGHSHVYWYRQLPEEGLKFMVYLQKENIIDESGMPKERFSAEFPKEGPSILRIQQVVRGDSAAYFCASSPNSNQETQYFGPGTRLLVL.

The chain joins TRBV6-5 to TRBJ1-2, with D perhaps matching TRBD1 (6 bases). Germline V gene lookup returns CDR1 MNHEY and CDR2 SVGAGI. The CDR3 has 15 residues. V was trimmed by 10 bases and J by 3 bases, leaving 21 bases between them. As DNA, the CDR3 is TGTGCCATTAAGGGAATGGGGGCTAGGGACTATGGCTACACCTTC. This encodes CAIKGMGARDYGYTF.

This chain joins TRBV19 and TRBJ2-7, with D unclear. Germline CDR1 is LNHDA and CDR2 is SQIVND (reference sequence). V was pared by 6 bases and J by 3 bases, with 9 bases between. The CDR3 has 12 amino acids. DNA for the CDR3: TGTGCCAGTAGGGGCAGGAACTACGAGCAGTACTTC. Its protein is CASRGRNYEQYF.

The J gene is TRBJ2-7, the V gene TRBV5-8; no definite D call. This CDR3 contains 15 residues. With 4 bases removed from V and 5 bases from J, the gap between germline ends came to 19 bases. The germline V gene has CDR1 SGHTS and CDR2 YDEGEE. This chain's CDR3 is CASSLRLSSRNEQYF. The CDR3 DNA follows: TGTGCCAGCAGCCTGCGTTTATCTTCCAGGAACGAGCAGTACTTC.

This clone has just one count. J is TRBJ1-2 and V is TRBV11-2; 9 nucleotides align to TRBD1. The CDR3 consists of 15 residues. Looked up from germline, CDR1 is SGHAT and CDR2 is FQNNGV. V lost 7 bases and J lost 4; bases outside the gene matches: 10. CDR3 nucleotides: TGTGCCAGCACCCCGGGGGGACAGGGATCCTATGGCTACACCTTC. Translated: CASTPGGQGSYGYTF.

The V call is TRBV28, the J call TRBJ2-5, with D perhaps TRBD2 (7 bases). This CDR3 comprises 19 residues. Per germline, CDR1 MDHEN and CDR2 SYDVKM. With 2 bases removed from V and 2 bases from J, the gap between germline ends came to 24 bases. CDR3 sequence: CASSLRGFGPGGLQETQYF. The CDR3 region has the DNA TGTGCCAGCAGTTTACGAGGGTTTGGACCCGGGGGGCTTCAAGAGACCCAGTACTTC.

This chain's CDR3 is CASSLRLAGGLETGELFF. CDR3 nucleotides: TGCGCCAGCAGCCTTAGACTAGCGGGGGGGCTTGAAACCGGGGAGCTGTTTTTT. This chain joins TRBV4-3 and TRBJ2-2; 14 nucleotides align to TRBD2. V shed 4 bases, J shed 5 bases, and the junction held 9 bases outside the gene matches. The CDR3 is 18 residues long. CDR1 is LGHNA and CDR2 is YSLEER in the germline V gene.

The rearrangement links TRBV19 to TRBJ2-7; 8 bases are shared with TRBD1. Germline CDR1 LNHDA, CDR2 SQIVND (reference sequence). CDR3 size: 15 residues. Trimming cost V 5 bases and J 0 bases; bases outside gene matches: 6. The CDR3 bases are TGTGCCAGTAGTTCCGGGACAGGTTTCTCCTACGAGCAGTACTTC. Translated: CASSSGTGFSYEQYF.

The gene calls are TRBV27 and TRBJ1-1; D uncertain. This CDR3 region has 13 residues. The germline V gene has CDR1 MNHEY and CDR2 SMNVEV (reference sequence). Trimming shortened V by 3 bases and J by 8 bases, and 13 bases separated the two germline ends. CDR3 residues: CASSLLALSEAFF. CDR3 coding DNA: TGTGCCAGCAGTTTGCTCGCGCTATCCGAAGCTTTCTTT.

The chain has TRBV27 and TRBJ1-1; D gene unclear. The CDR3 runs 15 residues. Trimming removed 7 bases at V and 5 bases at J, with 20 bases between. Germline loops: CDR1 MNHEY, CDR2 SMNVEV (reference sequence). The CDR3 region has the DNA TGTGCCAGCACCGCTCTTTCCCTCCCGGGGACTGAAGCTTTCTTT. Amino acid sequence: CASTALSLPGTEAFF.

The gene calls are TRBV28 and TRBJ1-5; D remains unclear. CDR3 length: 17 residues. From germline, CDR1 is MDHEN and CDR2 SYDVKM. The germline V and J ends were trimmed by 6 bases and 2 bases, with 20 bases remaining between them. CDR3 sequence: CASSESGVPGGNQPQHF. The CDR3 bases are TGTGCCAGCAGCGAAAGCGGGGTCCCTGGTGGCAATCAGCCCCAGCATTTT.

CDR3 bases: TGTGCCAGCAGCCAAAGGCCAGCGTGGACTGAAGCTTTCTTT. It codes for CASSQRPAWTEAFF. This chain uses TRBV14 with TRBJ1-1; D is uncertain. This CDR3 region has 14 residues. Trimming removed 2 bases at V and 5 bases at J, with 12 bases between. Germline values: CDR1 SGHDN, CDR2 FVKESK. Drawing the rest from reference TRBV14 and TRBJ1-1, the complete variable domain is EAGVTQFPSHSVIEKGQTVTLRCDPISGHDNLYWYRRVMGKEIKFLLHFVKESKQDESGMPNNRFLAERTGGTYSTLKVQPAELEDSGVYFCASSQRPAWTEAFFGQGTRLTVV.

With respect to this clone: A read error may account for a junction end that differs from germline. The V gene is TRBV5-1, the J gene TRBJ1-1; D possibly corresponds to TRBD1 (6 bases). The CDR3 has 17 amino acids. Germline loops: CDR1 SGHRS, CDR2 YFSETQ. In DNA form, the CDR3 reads TGCGCCAGCAGCTTGGTGGGGGGGGGACACTGGAACACGGAAGCTTTCTTT. It yields the protein CASSLVGGGHWNTEAFF.

The chain carries TRBV28 and TRBJ1-6, with D uncertain. There are 14 residues in the CDR3. Trimming shortened V by 3 bases and J by 5 bases, and 8 bases separated the two germline ends. Germline CDR1 and CDR2: MDHEN and SYDVKM. CDR3: CASSLYRNNSPLHF. CDR3 nucleotides: TGTGCCAGCAGTTTGTACAGAAATAATTCACCCCTCCACTTT.

This rearrangement joins TRBV18 to TRBJ2-3; no definite D call. The V end was cut by 2 bases, the J end by 1 base, with 7 bases between. Per germline, CDR1 KGHSH and CDR2 LQKENI. CDR3 length: 14 residues. The DNA of the CDR3 is TGTGCCAGCTCACCAATATCCGGCACAGATACGCAGTATTTT. It codes for CASSPISGTDTQYF.

The chain joins TRBV6-1 to TRBJ2-2, with D maybe TRBD1 (6 bases). The germline V gene has CDR1 MNHNS and CDR2 SASEGT. V was pared by 2 bases and J by 3 bases, with 22 bases between. The length of the CDR3 is 19 residues. CDR3 residues: CASSEWGWAQGRYTGELFF. The CDR3 bases are TGTGCCAGCAGTGAATGGGGTTGGGCCCAGGGGAGATACACCGGGGAGCTGTTTTTT.

The genes are TRBV30 and TRBJ1-2; 7 nucleotides align to TRBD1. The CDR3 length is 14 residues. Germline V lookup: CDR1 GTSNPN, CDR2 SVGIG (reference sequence). J gave up 3 bases and V 5 bases, and 9 bases lay outside the gene matches. DNA of the CDR3: TGTGCCTGGCAAGGGGGCGCTAAGGACTATGGCTACACCTTC. Amino acid sequence: CAWQGGAKDYGYTF.

This chain links TRBV4-2 with TRBJ2-1; 10 positions agree with TRBD1. The CDR3 consists of 18 residues. Germline V gene lookup returns CDR1 LGHNA and CDR2 YNFKEQ. V lost 1 base and J lost 4; bases outside the gene matches: 10. The chain's CDR3 is CASSQVGGRGQGYNEQFF. In DNA form, the CDR3 reads TGTGCCAGCAGCCAAGTAGGAGGAAGGGGACAGGGGTACAATGAGCAGTTCTTC.

The chain couples TRBV7-2 to TRBJ2-1; 10 bases are a match to TRBD2. The CDR3 sequence is 17 residues long. The junction had 10 bases not matched to a gene; V was cut back by 5 bases and J by 3 bases. Per germline, CDR1 SGHTA and CDR2 FQGNSA. The CDR3 nucleotides are TGTGCCAGCAGCCGCCGACTAGCGGGTCCTAACTACAATGAGCAGTTCTTC. It encodes CASSRRLAGPNYNEQFF.

This chain uses TRBV18 with TRBJ1-6; a weak D match, TRBD1 (5 bases). CDR3 length: 14 residues. Trimming removed 6 bases at V and 9 bases at J, with 15 bases between. Germline V CDR1 and CDR2: KGHSH, LQKENI. Here the CDR3 DNA reads TGTGCCAGCTCTATTGGCCTCGGGGGTTCACCCCTCCACTTT. It is translated as CASSIGLGGSPLHF.

J is TRBJ2-5 and V is TRBV5-8; no clear D gene. The J call may be wrong; the DNA end is better matched by TRBJ2-7. This CDR3 comprises 14 residues. The V gene's germline CDR1 is SGHTS and CDR2 YDEGEE. The CDR3: CASSLALDSYEQYF. The CDR3 nucleotides read TGTGCCAGCAGCTTGGCGCTGGACTCCTACGAGCAGTACTTC.

The DNA of the CDR3 is TGTGCCATCAGTGCCGGGGACTACGAGCAGTACTTC. Its protein is CAISAGDYEQYF. The rearrangement links TRBV10-3 to TRBJ2-7; TRBD2 might be the D (5 bases). This CDR3 spans 12 amino acids. Trimming removed 4 bases at V and 3 bases at J, with 7 bases between. Germline assignment: CDR1 ENHRY and CDR2 SYGVKD.